These 15 T cell receptor beta chains were all obtained from the same sample, sequenced in a study of shared clonotypes between healthy human individuals. Generated by immunoSEQ multiplex PCR, the TCRdb table keeps only in-frame clones and is missing some. The sample lists 450,000 to 500,000 clones, over 70% occurring once. The material sequenced was PBMCs. These TCRs come from a woman in her thirties or forties in good health. Some clones in this sample may be carry-over from other donors' samples.

The chain uses TRBV7-8 and TRBJ1-1; perhaps TRBD1 as D (5 bases). The V and J ends lost 4 bases and 6 bases respectively, with 12 bases between them. The CDR3 runs to 13 residues. The germline V gene has CDR1 SGHVS and CDR2 FQNEAQ. The DNA for the CDR3 is TGTGCCAGCAGCTCACAACAGGCATCTGAAGCTTTCTTT. Protein: CASSSQQASEAFF.

The chain's CDR3 is CASSPGLSSGEQYF. CDR3 DNA sequence: TGTGCCAGCAGCCCGGGACTATCATCGGGCGAGCAGTACTTC. The chain has TRBV5-4 and TRBJ2-7; TRBD2 aligns across 7 bases. The CDR3 runs 14 residues. V lost 4 bases and J lost 6; bases outside the gene matches: 10. CDR1 is SGHNT, CDR2 YYREEE, per germline (reference sequence).

This sequence joins TRBV9 and TRBJ1-4, with D possibly matching TRBD1 (5 bases). Germline V gene data show CDR1 as SGDLS and CDR2 as YYNGEE. Trimming shortened V by 4 bases and J by 6 bases, and 16 bases separated the two germline ends. This CDR3 region has 15 residues. The CDR3 sequence is CASSSGGAAYEKLFF. CDR3 nucleotides: TGTGCCAGCAGCTCCGGAGGGGCTGCTTATGAAAAACTGTTTTTT.

V is TRBV21-1 and J is TRBJ1-4; the listed D gene, TRBD1, was not tested against the DNA. TRBV21-1 is a pseudogene segment. The CDR3 extends over 16 amino acids. This chain's CDR3 is CASKESPRAPNEKLFF. The CDR3 bases are TGTGCCAGCAAGGAGAGCCCCAGGGCCCCCAATGAAAAACTGTTTTTT.

Turning to this clone: One end of the junction does not line up with germline, which may come from a read error. The gene calls are TRBV5-6 and TRBJ2-1; the match to TRBD1 covers 7 bases. CDR3 size: 17 residues. Per the germline V gene, CDR1 is SGHDT and CDR2 is YYEEEE. CDR3 bases: TGTGCCAGCGGACCAAGAGACAGGGTTGTCTCCAACAATGAGCAGTTCTTC. It translates to CASGPRDRVVSNNEQFF. The full variable domain, in which reference TRBV5-6 and TRBJ2-1 provide the parts outside the CDR3, is DAGVTQSPTHLIKTRGQQVTLRCSPKSGHDTVSWYQQALGQGPQFIFQYYEEEERQRGNFPDRFSGHQFPNYSSELNVNALLLGDSALYLCASGPRDRVVSNNEQFFGPGTRLTVL.

In this sample, this clone turned up once. The chain carries TRBV9 and TRBJ2-1; TRBD1 aligns across 11 bases. CDR3 length: 18 residues. The V and J ends lost 4 bases and 2 bases, in that order; junction bases with no gene match: 11. CDR1 is SGDLS, CDR2 YYNGEE, per germline. This chain's CDR3 is CASSPRDRGFLAYNEQFF. The CDR3 DNA reads TGTGCCAGCAGCCCCCGGGACAGGGGGTTCCTAGCCTACAATGAGCAGTTCTTC.

The chain is built from TRBV29-1 and TRBJ2-7, with D possibly TRBD1 on 6 matching bases. Trimming removed 4 bases from V and 6 bases from J, with 16 bases in between. CDR1 is SQVTM, CDR2 ANQGSEA, per germline. The CDR3 has 13 residues. The CDR3 DNA reads as TGCAGCGTTGGGTCCGTCGCACAGGGCGAGCAGTACTTC. Translated, it gives CSVGSVAQGEQYF.

This clone was counted only a few times. V usage is TRBV30 and J usage is TRBJ2-2; 8 bases line up with TRBD2. The CDR3 covers 15 residues. Losses at the gene ends were 0 bases for V and 3 bases for J; bases not matched to a gene: 3. From germline, CDR1 is GTSNPN and CDR2 SVGIG (reference sequence). The CDR3 loop is CAWSVLGRDTGELFF. CDR3 coding DNA: TGTGCCTGGAGTGTACTCGGGAGGGACACCGGGGAGCTGTTTTTT. The full variable domain, rest sourced from reference TRBV30 and TRBJ2-2, is SQTIHQWPATLVQPVGSPLSLECTVEGTSNPNLYWYRQAAGRGLQLLFYSVGIGQISSEVPQNLSASRPQDRQFILSSKKLLLSDSGFYLCAWSVLGRDTGELFFGEGSRLTVL.

About this clone itself: The same CDR3 can be traced to other DNA sequences in this sample. This chain uses TRBV18 with TRBJ1-1; possibly TRBD1 for D (6 bases). The ends were cut back, 6 bases at V and 8 bases at J, with 10 bases in the middle. This CDR3 comprises 11 residues. Germline CDR1 is KGHSH and CDR2 is LQKENI. CDR3 DNA: TGTGCCAGCTCGCAGGGGACAGAAGCTTTCTTT. Its protein is CASSQGTEAFF.

With respect to this clone: At one boundary the junction diverges from the germline segment, which might be a read error. The V and J genes are TRBV10-2 and TRBJ2-7, with no clear D. Germline loops: CDR1 WSHSY, CDR2 SAAADI. This CDR3 is built from 15 residues. As DNA, the CDR3 is TGTGCCAGCAGTGAAAGAGCGACAAGCTCCTACGAGCAGTACTTC. As protein: CASSERATSSYEQYF.

A few counts support this clone. With only one base between it and a far larger clone, this is likely a read error. Other DNA sequences in the same sample also yield this CDR3. The V and J genes are TRBV25-1 and TRBJ1-1; D might be TRBD1 (6 bases). V dropped 6 bases and J dropped 2 bases, with 16 bases sitting between them. CDR1 MGHDK and CDR2 SYGVNS come from the germline V gene. This CDR3 contains 15 residues. The CDR3 protein is CASRPRGGTNTEAFF. In DNA, the CDR3 is TGTGCCAGCAGGCCAAGAGGGGGGACTAACACTGAAGCTTTCTTT.

This chain joins TRBV19 and TRBJ1-2; 9 bases agree with TRBD1. V lost 10 bases to trimming and J lost 8 bases; unmatched junction nucleotides: 17. CDR3 length equals 15 residues. Germline assignment: CDR1 LNHDA and CDR2 SQIVND (reference sequence). CDR3 amino acids: CATHGLPGQGDGYTF. The DNA of the CDR3 is TGTGCCACCCATGGGCTCCCGGGACAGGGCGACGGCTACACCTTC. Using reference TRBV19 and TRBJ1-2 for the parts outside the CDR3, the full variable domain is DGGITQSPKYLFRKEGQNVTLSCEQNLNHDAMYWYRQDPGQGLRLIYYSQIVNDFQKGDIAEGYSVSREKKESFPLTVTSAQKNPTAFYLCATHGLPGQGDGYTFGSGTRLTVV.

The chain couples TRBV9 to TRBJ1-5; no reliable D call. This CDR3 contains 13 residues. V was shortened by 2 bases and J by 6 bases, with 9 bases between the two germline ends. Germline V gives CDR1 SGDLS, CDR2 YYNGEE. CDR3 residues: CASSVDASQPQHF. DNA of the CDR3: TGTGCCAGCAGCGTGGACGCTAGTCAGCCCCAGCATTTT. The full variable domain, its missing parts supplied by reference TRBV9 and TRBJ1-5, is DSGVTQTPKHLITATGQRVTLRCSPRSGDLSVYWYQQSLDQGLQFLIQYYNGEERAKGNILERFSAQQFPDLHSELNLSSLELGDSALYFCASSVDASQPQHFGDGTRLSIL.

The rearrangement links TRBV7-2 to TRBJ1-2; D is unresolved. V dropped 2 bases and J dropped 4 bases, with 14 bases sitting between them. CDR3 length: 15 residues. Looked up from germline, CDR1 is SGHTA and CDR2 is FQGNSA. CDR3: CASSLTPPPTYGYTF. The CDR3 DNA reads TGTGCCAGCAGCTTAACCCCCCCTCCGACCTATGGCTACACCTTC. Full variable domain (rest looked up from reference TRBV7-2 and TRBJ1-2): GAGVSQSPSNKVTEKGKDVELRCDPISGHTALYWYRQSLGQGLEFLIYFQGNSAPDKSGLPSDRFSAERTGGSVSTLTIQRTQQEDSAVYLCASSLTPPPTYGYTFGSGTRLTVV.

This chain uses TRBV28 with TRBJ1-1; 7 nucleotides match TRBD1. Trimming cost V 3 bases and J 5 bases; bases outside gene matches: 9. CDR1 is MDHEN, CDR2 SYDVKM, per germline. The CDR3 spans 15 residues. CDR3 sequence reads: CASSFAYRGGTEAFF. CDR3 nucleotide sequence: TGTGCCAGCAGTTTCGCCTACAGGGGAGGTACTGAAGCTTTCTTT. Looking up the rest from reference TRBV28 and TRBJ1-1 gives the full variable domain: DVKVTQSSRYLVKRTGEKVFLECVQDMDHENMFWYRQDPGLGLRLIYFSYDVKMKEKGDIPEGYSVSREKKERFSLILESASTNQTSMYLCASSFAYRGGTEAFFGQGTRLTVV.